This T cell receptor (beta chain) stems from a study of T-cell reconstitution after alpha-beta-depleted transplantation in children. This clonotype was found many times. The CDR3 length is 16 residues. V lost 2 bases to trimming and J lost 2 bases; unmatched junction nucleotides: 5. Per the germline V gene, CDR1 is DFQATT and CDR2 is SNEGSKA (reference sequence). It was with unique molecular identifiers that the TCRbeta library was prepared. MiXCR, run by TCRdb on the PCR reads, gives a single entry per CDR3 protein. The sample holds around 300,000 distinct CDR3 sequences, 11% seen once. This material consisted of peripheral blood, taken 180 days after TCRalphabeta/CD19-depleted stem cell transplant. The source of this sequence is a male patient between 2 and 15 years old who had a stem cell transplant for chronic granulomatous disease, so the T cells may come from the graft donor. This chain links TRBV20-1 with TRBJ2-3; 12 bases map to TRBD2. The CDR3 DNA reads as TGCAGTGCTAGACGTAGGACTAGCGGGAACACAGATACGCAGTATTTT. As protein: CSARRRTSGNTDTQYF.